The 24 T cell receptor beta chains presented below share a single source sample, sequenced in a study of cytomegalovirus exposure and HLA in healthy donors. 60 Vbeta and 13 Jbeta primers were used in PCR. TCRdb's table, derived via immunoSEQ multiplex PCR, lists solely in-frame clones and lacks some. The table records more than 130,000 clones, around 80% of them present only once. Sequencing input: PBMCs. The receptors were gathered from a male donor in good health and CMV-seronegative.

V is TRBV6-1 and J is TRBJ1-1; TRBD1 might be the D (5 bases). V dropped 0 bases and J dropped 6 bases, with 14 bases sitting between them. The CDR3 runs to 15 residues. CDR1 is MNHNS, CDR2 SASEGT, per germline. DNA for the CDR3: TGTGCCAGCAGTGAAGCAGGGACTAGAGGCCCTGAAGCTTTCTTT. As protein: CASSEAGTRGPEAFF.

This chain links TRBV7-8 with TRBJ1-2, with D maybe TRBD1 (5 bases). The CDR3 is 13 residues long. Trimming cost V 5 bases and J 8 bases, with 15 bases left between them. Germline V lookup: CDR1 SGHVS, CDR2 FQNEAQ. DNA of the CDR3: TGTGCCAGCAGCCGGCCCCTCGGACAAGGCTACACCTTC. Its translation is CASSRPLGQGYTF.

This clone was seen a handful of times. The CDR3 DNA reads as TGTGCCAGCTCCATCGGAGGGTACCCCTATGGCTACACCTTC. This sequence encodes CASSIGGYPYGYTF. This chain uses TRBV6-5 with TRBJ1-2, with D uncertain. Germline lookup yields CDR1 MNHEY and CDR2 SVGAGI. V was trimmed by 8 bases and J by 4 bases, leaving 17 bases between them. The CDR3 length is 14 residues.

This chain joins TRBV4-1 and TRBJ2-3; the D gene is possibly TRBD1 (6 bases). Per germline, CDR1 MGHRA and CDR2 YSYEKL. V dropped 3 bases and J dropped 7 bases, with 20 bases sitting between them. The length of the CDR3 is 16 residues. CDR3 bases: TGCGCCAGCAGCCAGGGGGCCCCTACAAAGGCGAATACGCAGTATTTT. It yields the protein CASSQGAPTKANTQYF.

This clone was seen a few times. The rearrangement joins TRBV7-9 to TRBJ2-1; D remains unclear. CDR1 and CDR2 from the germline V gene are SEHNR and FQNEAQ (reference sequence). The V end was cut by 8 bases, the J end by 1 base, with 9 bases between. This CDR3 has 13 amino acids. The CDR3: CASRVPSYNEQFF. CDR3 DNA sequence: TGTGCCAGCCGGGTTCCGTCCTACAATGAGCAGTTCTTC.

V usage is TRBV30 and J usage is TRBJ2-7; 9 bases match TRBD2. CDR3 length equals 15 residues. Germline V gene lookup returns CDR1 GTSNPN and CDR2 SVGIG (reference sequence). J was trimmed by 2 bases and V by 6 bases; bases with no gene match: 11. The CDR3 DNA sequence: TGTGCCTGCCATTGTGGGCTAGCGGGGACCTACGAGCAGTACTTC. It codes for CACHCGLAGTYEQYF.

Concerning this clone itself: At one end, the junction sequence differs from germline, possibly due to a read error. The V and J genes are TRBV19 and TRBJ1-2; D gene ambiguous. The CDR3 spans 13 residues. Germline-derived CDR1 and CDR2 are LNHDA and SQIVND (reference sequence). CDR3 DNA sequence: TGTGCCAATAGTATCCCTGTAGCGGGTGGCTACACCTTC. Translating gives CANSIPVAGGYTF.

A remark on this clone: This CDR3 is also generated by other DNA sequences in the sample. This chain connects TRBV11-2 to TRBJ1-6; D uncertain. From germline, CDR1 is SGHAT and CDR2 FQNNGV. Trimming cost V 5 bases and J 7 bases, with 9 bases left between them. There are 13 residues in the CDR3. CDR3 sequence (DNA): TGTGCCAGCAGCCCTCGACTGAATTCACCCCTCCACTTT. This gives the protein CASSPRLNSPLHF.

V and J are TRBV27 and TRBJ2-2; D remains ambiguous. Germline-derived CDR1 and CDR2 are MNHEY and SMNVEV (reference sequence). The CDR3 is made up of 14 amino acids. Trimming pared 3 bases from V and 7 bases from J, leaving 12 bases between. The CDR3 loop is CASSLGISGGELFF. CDR3 bases: TGTGCCAGCAGTTTGGGTATTTCGGGCGGGGAGCTGTTTTTT.

CDR3 in amino acids: CSVAMDTSNTEAFF. CDR3 in DNA: TGCAGCGTTGCAATGGACACTTCGAACACTGAAGCTTTCTTT. The chain employs TRBV29-1 and TRBJ1-1; perhaps TRBD1 as D (5 bases). The CDR3 spans 14 residues. Germline values: CDR1 SQVTM, CDR2 ANQGSEA. V dropped 4 bases and J dropped 1 base, with 13 bases sitting between them.

The chain links TRBV6-5 to TRBJ1-3; possibly TRBD1 for D (6 bases). Germline-derived CDR1 and CDR2 are MNHEY and SVGAGI. The CDR3 consists of 15 residues. V lost 4 bases and J lost 0, with 10 bases in between. This CDR3 is CASSFDRSSGNTIYF. In nucleotides, the CDR3 is TGTGCCAGCAGTTTCGACAGGTCCTCTGGAAACACCATATATTTT.

With regard to this clone: Other DNA sequences in the same sample also yield this CDR3. The gene calls are TRBV7-2 and TRBJ1-1; D possibly corresponds to TRBD1 (5 bases). Germline CDR1 reads SGHTA; CDR2 reads FQGNSA. This CDR3 contains 14 residues. Trimming shortened V by 1 base and J by 1 base, and 7 bases separated the two germline ends. CDR3 in amino acids: CASSLGGQNTEAFF. The CDR3 nucleotides read TGTGCCAGCAGCTTAGGTGGACAGAACACTGAAGCTTTCTTT.

This chain uses TRBV5-1 with TRBJ1-2, with no clear D. Germline CDR1 is SGHRS and CDR2 is YFSETQ. This CDR3 is built from 13 residues. V was clipped by 2 bases and J by 5 bases, with 10 bases between them. This chain's CDR3 is CASSFGEPYGYTF. CDR3 in DNA: TGCGCCAGCAGCTTCGGAGAACCTTATGGCTACACCTTC.

The chain combines TRBV7-6 with TRBJ2-7; TRBD2 aligns across 7 bases. Losses at the gene ends were 4 bases for V and 3 bases for J; bases not matched to a gene: 6. CDR3 length equals 14 residues. Germline CDR1 is SGHVS and CDR2 is FNYEAQ. The CDR3 DNA sequence: TGTGCCAGCAGCTGGGCTAGCGGAGACTACGAGCAGTACTTC. Encoded protein: CASSWASGDYEQYF.

The chain recombines TRBV19 with TRBJ1-1; maybe TRBD1 (5 bases). CDR3 length: 15 residues. The germline V gene encodes CDR1 LNHDA and CDR2 SQIVND (reference sequence). Trimming cost V 3 bases and J 0 bases, with 11 bases left between them. In DNA, the CDR3 is TGTGCCAGTAGTATGGGGCTCTACATGAACACTGAAGCTTTCTTT. Protein sequence: CASSMGLYMNTEAFF.

This chain connects TRBV6-5 to TRBJ1-1; unclear D gene. The V end lost 7 bases, the J end lost 3 bases, and 12 bases lay between the germline ends. Germline loops: CDR1 MNHEY, CDR2 SVGAGI. This CDR3 spans 13 amino acids. Here the CDR3 reads CASTMVGDTEAFF. The CDR3, as DNA: TGTGCCAGCACCATGGTCGGAGACACTGAAGCTTTCTTT.

The chain is built from TRBV7-9 and TRBJ1-3; no definite D call. V lost 1 base, J lost 0 bases, and 7 bases lay in between. Germline V lookup: CDR1 SEHNR, CDR2 FQNEAQ (reference sequence). The CDR3 has 15 amino acids. This CDR3 reads CASSLETDSGNTIYF. In nucleotides, the CDR3 is TGTGCCAGCAGCTTAGAAACAGACTCTGGAAACACCATATATTTT.

The gene calls are TRBV30 and TRBJ2-1, with 12 nucleotides matching TRBD2. The junction had 8 bases not matched to a gene; V was cut back by 7 bases and J by 7 bases. The CDR3 extends over 14 amino acids. Germline CDR1 is GTSNPN and CDR2 is SVGIG (reference sequence). CDR3 in DNA: TGTGCCTCCCAGACTAGCGGGGGAGGTAATGAGCAGTTCTTC. Translation: CASQTSGGGNEQFF. The complete variable domain, with remaining parts taken from reference TRBV30 and TRBJ2-1, reads SQTIHQWPATLVQPVGSPLSLECTVEGTSNPNLYWYRQAAGRGLQLLFYSVGIGQISSEVPQNLSASRPQDRQFILSSKKLLLSDSGFYLCASQTSGGGNEQFFGPGTRLTVL.

The CDR3 is CASSQDLTDNGGANVLTF. The CDR3 coding sequence is TGTGCCAGCAGCCAGGACTTGACCGACAATGGGGGGGCCAACGTCCTGACTTTC. The chain couples TRBV7-9 to TRBJ2-6; weak D call: TRBD2 (5 bases). The length of the CDR3 is 18 residues. Germline V CDR1 and CDR2: SEHNR, FQNEAQ (reference sequence). Trimming shortened V by 5 bases and J by 4 bases, and 21 bases separated the two germline ends. Full variable domain (remainder filled in from reference TRBV7-9 and TRBJ2-6): DTGVSQNPRHKITKRGQNVTFRCDPISEHNRLYWYRQTLGQGPEFLTYFQNEAQLEKSRLLSDRFSAERPKGSFSTLEIQRTEQGDSAMYLCASSQDLTDNGGANVLTFGAGSRLTVL.

This chain links TRBV7-9 with TRBJ1-2; possibly TRBD1 for D (6 bases). This CDR3 is built from 14 residues. Germline-derived CDR1 and CDR2 are SEHNR and FQNEAQ (reference sequence). Trimming shortened V by 1 base and J by 0 bases, and 6 bases separated the two germline ends. The CDR3 region is CASSLEGANYGYTF. In DNA form, the CDR3 reads TGTGCCAGCAGCTTAGAGGGGGCTAACTATGGCTACACCTTC.

The chain uses TRBV13 and TRBJ1-1, with TRBD1 as a possible D gene (5 bases). The germline gives CDR1 PRHDT, CDR2 FYEKMQ (reference sequence). This CDR3 is 14 amino acids long. V lost 6 bases, J lost 1 base, and 12 bases lay in between. CDR3 amino acids: CASRGRGENTEAFF. The CDR3 bases are TGTGCCAGCAGGGGGAGGGGAGAGAACACTGAAGCTTTCTTT.

V gene TRBV29-1 combines with J gene TRBJ2-2; D may be TRBD1 (5 bases). This CDR3 comprises 12 residues. CDR1 SQVTM and CDR2 ANQGSEA come from the germline V gene. The V end was cut by 3 bases, the J end by 6 bases, with 8 bases between. CDR3 nucleotide sequence: TGCAGCGTTGACAGGGCGGCCGGGGAGCTGTTTTTT. Translating gives CSVDRAAGELFF.

The chain recombines TRBV9 with TRBJ2-7, with 7 bases that match TRBD2. Trimming at V came to 0 bases and at J to 2 bases, leaving 11 bases not matched to a gene. Germline loops: CDR1 SGDLS, CDR2 YYNGEE. This CDR3 has 17 residues. For the CDR3, the DNA is TGTGCCAGCAGCGTAGGGGGGGGTGACGGCGTAACCTACGAGCAGTACTTC. As protein: CASSVGGGDGVTYEQYF. The variable domain in full, with the rest retrieved from reference TRBV9 and TRBJ2-7, is DSGVTQTPKHLITATGQRVTLRCSPRSGDLSVYWYQQSLDQGLQFLIQYYNGEERAKGNILERFSAQQFPDLHSELNLSSLELGDSALYFCASSVGGGDGVTYEQYFGPGTRLTVT.

Only a few counts were recorded for this clone. The J gene is TRBJ2-2, the V gene TRBV5-6; possible D gene TRBD2, 5 bases. The V end was cut by 2 bases, the J end by 6 bases, with 14 bases between. CDR3 size: 15 residues. Looked up from germline, CDR1 is SGHDT and CDR2 is YYEEEE. CDR3 in DNA: TGTGCCAGCAGCTTTGGGCCCCAAGCGGCCGGGGAGCTGTTTTTT. Translated, it gives CASSFGPQAAGELFF.